A selection of T cell receptor beta chains follows, all from one sample in a study of shared clonotypes between healthy human individuals. The protocol was immunoSEQ multiplex PCR, while the TCRdb copy is restricted to in-frame clones and leaves out a portion. The sample carries fewer than 850,000 clones, less than 80% recorded once. The sequenced material came from memory CD4+ T cells sorted from blood. These receptor sequences come from a woman in her 30s in good health. Each CDR3 is given with its conserved first and last residue. A D gene is named only where the DNA matches it firmly. Clone size is given for some rows only: seen once, a few or many times, or a class if the clone is expanded.

V gene	D gene	J gene	clone size	CDR3 length	CDR3 protein	CDR3 DNA
TRBV5-6	NA	TRBJ1-1	NA	12	CASSLALSEAFF	TGTGCCAGCAGCTTGGCCCTCAGTGAAGCTTTCTTT
TRBV10-1	NA	TRBJ2-3	NA	14	CASSLTRRTDTQYF	TGCGCCAGCAGCCTGACTAGAAGGACAGATACGCAGTATTTT
TRBV2	TRBD2	TRBJ2-7	NA	15	CASSFLAGENYEQYF	TGTGCCAGCAGCTTCCTAGCGGGAGAAAACTACGAGCAGTACTTC
TRBV7-9	NA	TRBJ2-1	NA	14	CASATWGSSDEQFF	TGTGCCAGCGCCACGTGGGGTAGTTCGGATGAGCAGTTCTTC
TRBV18	NA	TRBJ2-7	few	16	CASSLQYGTVGGEQYF	TGTGCCAGCTCACTACAATACGGGACAGTGGGAGGGGAGCAGTACTTC
TRBV9	TRBD1	TRBJ2-7	NA	14	CASSPDRVDNEQYF	TGTGCCAGCAGCCCGGACAGGGTAGATAACGAGCAGTACTTC
TRBV6-4	TRBD2	TRBJ2-1	NA	15	CASSGTSGHPNEQFF	TGTGCCAGCAGCGGGACTAGCGGGCACCCAAATGAGCAGTTCTTC
TRBV19	TRBD1	TRBJ1-2	NA	15	CASSTIGTANYGYTF	TGTGCCAGTAGTACGATTGGGACAGCGAACTATGGCTACACCTTC
TRBV7-2	NA	TRBJ2-7	once	15	CASSAKPGRSYEQYF	TGTGCCAGCAGCGCAAAGCCGGGAAGATCCTACGAGCAGTACTTC
TRBV5-1	TRBD2	TRBJ2-1	NA	16	CASRYNAGLGNNEQFF	TGCGCCAGCAGATATAATGCGGGACTAGGTAACAATGAGCAGTTCTTC
TRBV7-9	NA	TRBJ2-3	NA	12	CATQPSTDTQYF	TGTGCCACCCAACCAAGCACAGATACGCAGTATTTT
TRBV21-1	NA	TRBJ2-3	few	12	CARMEKVDTQYF	TGTGCCAGGATGGAGAAGGTAGATACGCAGTATTTT
TRBV5-1	NA	TRBJ1-1	NA	15	CASSLAGTQNTEAFF	TGCGCCAGCAGCTTGGCCGGGACACAAAACACTGAAGCTTTCTTT
TRBV5-6	TRBD1	TRBJ1-1	NA	14	CASSLGGTGWSAFF	TGTGCCAGCAGCTTGGGTGGGACAGGGTGGTCGGCTTTCTTT
TRBV2	TRBD2	TRBJ2-5	NA	14	CASSVRAGGETQYF	TGTGCCAGCAGTGTCAGAGCGGGAGGAGAGACCCAGTACTTC
TRBV14	NA	TRBJ1-2	few	13	CASSQPGSRGYTF	TGTGCCAGCAGCCAACCGGGGAGTAGAGGCTACACCTTC
TRBV4-1	TRBD2	TRBJ2-1	NA	17	CASSQEPSGRGGDEQFF	TGCGCCAGCAGCCAAGAGCCTAGCGGGAGGGGGGGCGATGAGCAGTTCTTC
TRBV6-5	NA	TRBJ1-2	NA	13	CASSYEVGSQYTF	TGTGCCAGCAGTTACGAAGTCGGGTCCCAATACACCTTC
TRBV28	NA	TRBJ1-1	few	12	CASTGGRVSAFF	TGTGCCAGCACGGGGGGAAGAGTGTCGGCTTTCTTT
TRBV18	NA	TRBJ1-5	NA	13	CASSPTALEPQHF	TGTGCCAGCTCACCGACGGCCCTAGAGCCCCAGCATTTT
TRBV4-1	TRBD2	TRBJ2-1	once	17	CASSLQTSGSLRNEQFF	TGCGCCAGCAGCCTACAGACTAGCGGGAGTCTTCGCAATGAGCAGTTCTTC
TRBV5-1	NA	TRBJ2-7	NA	15	CASSFIADPTYEQYF	TGCGCCAGCAGCTTTATCGCTGATCCTACCTACGAGCAGTACTTC
TRBV15	NA	TRBJ1-3	NA	14	CATSRDNSGNTIYF	TGTGCCACCAGCAGAGACAACTCTGGAAACACCATATATTTT
TRBV6-5	NA	TRBJ1-3	NA	15	CASSYSGKSGNTIYF	TGTGCCAGCAGTTACTCTGGGAAAAGTGGAAACACCATATATTTT
TRBV4-2	NA	TRBJ1-2	many	14	CASSQSGEGYGYTF	TGTGCCAGCAGCCAATCGGGCGAGGGCTATGGCTACACCTTC
TRBV15	TRBD1	TRBJ1-4	NA	15	CATSRQTGGFEKLFF	TGTGCCACCAGCAGACAGACAGGGGGTTTTGAAAAACTGTTTTTT
TRBV2	NA	TRBJ1-4	NA	15	CASSESGNANEKLFF	TGTGCCAGCAGTGAAAGCGGGAACGCCAATGAAAAACTGTTTTTT
TRBV2	TRBD1	TRBJ2-1	NA	14	CASSDRALYNEQFF	TGTGCCAGCAGCGACAGGGCTCTATACAATGAGCAGTTCTTC
TRBV7-2	NA	TRBJ1-5	few	15	CASSLVVGSNQPQHF	TGTGCCAGCAGCTTAGTTGTGGGCAGCAATCAGCCCCAGCATTTT
TRBV10-2	NA	TRBJ2-5	NA	14	CASSDKGMGETQYF	TGCGCCAGCAGTGATAAGGGGATGGGGGAGACCCAGTACTTC